A single TCR beta chain is shown here with its context. This clonotype has only a few counts. What antigen it recognizes has not been identified. The sample holds no much larger clone one base away, and base qualities are not on file. To prepare the library, multiplex PCR was applied. TCRdb lists the instrument as Illumina HiSeq 4000. iRepertoire HTBI primers and Arm-PCR amplification of CDR3 regions were used to construct TCR beta libraries. Before sequencing, the PCR products went through gel purification. Turning to the authors' computational methods: Across samples, about 64 TRBV and 13 to 15 TRBJ segments were identified and used for gene usage analysis of CDR3 amino acid clonotypes. COPE and FqMerger were used to merge filtered high-quality paired reads into contigs. Contigs were aligned with BLAST to IMGT TRBV, TRBD and TRBJ reference genes, and CDR3 was defined per IMGT. Clonotypes above 0.1% frequency were classified as highly expanded clones. Shannon entropy served as the measure of repertoire diversity, while the Gini coefficient captured V-J evenness. Public clonotypes were defined as clonotypes shared by more than one individual. TCRdb reprocessing: public reads trimmed at Q25 with fastp, clones called with MiXCR, in-frame beta chains kept. Each CDR3 protein gets just one entry, which takes the most common genes and DNA from the rows behind it. The authors' filters were not applied to this entry. Counted in this sample were roughly 500,000 distinct CDR3 sequences; approximately 13% of them appeared once. The ten largest make up over 7.5% of the sample.

This specimen belongs to a study of regulatory T cells in long-lasting Graves disease (dated by TCRdb to 2020 to 2022). Looking at the study overall: Patients with newly diagnosed Graves' disease had been on antithyroid drugs for under 3 months. Peripheral blood TCR sequencing and RNA sequencing compared persistent Graves' disease patients with newly diagnosed Graves' disease patients. The study took place in China and was registered as a clinical trial. A total of around 35 samples underwent TCR sequencing: some 13 from persistent and 20 from newly diagnosed Graves' disease patients.

Germline trimming: 6 bases from V, 1 base from J; junction bases outside gene matches: 3. The CDR3 has 14 amino acids, counting the end cysteine and phenylalanine. Just CDR3 DNA is preserved here, 42 bases in frame from base 1. CDR1 and CDR2, looked up from the germline V gene, are ENHRY and SYGVKD. Interpreted using the paper, the time point label stands for: newly diagnosed GD, antithyroid drugs for less than 3 months. For both TCR sequencing and RNA sequencing, RNA was extracted from PBMCs using TRIzol. The diagnosis of Graves' disease was made according to American Thyroid Association guidelines. Patients were recruited from an endocrinology department in Xi'an, China. From each patient, around 9 milliliters of peripheral blood was collected into an EDTA anticoagulant tube. Ficoll Paque Plus density gradient separation was used to isolate PBMCs, and no additional T cell sorting was done. RNA quality was checked with an Agilent 2100 Bioanalyzer and agarose gel, and concentration with a NanoDrop 2000.

General findings and caveats noted by the study authors: As a limitation, the authors acknowledged that the small sample size may reduce accuracy. Persistent disease showed preferential use of TRBV28, TRBJ1-2 and TRBJ2-5, whereas newly diagnosed disease favored TRBV20-1 and TRBJ2-1. The study examined only peripheral blood because the primary lesion, thyroid tissue, could not be accessed. Patients with persistent disease shared more public clonotypes (about 2,500) than newly diagnosed patients did (966). Sequencing and analysis were limited to the TCR beta chain. Compared with newly diagnosed patients, patients with persistent Graves' disease had lower TCR Shannon entropy and fewer highly expanded clones, which suggests clonal expansion.

A further study also used this sample, focusing on T cells in Graves' hyperthyroidism and ophthalmopathy. The second study's paper adds: Graves' hyperthyroidism was defined as stable when no progression to ophthalmopathy occurred over 18 months of follow-up. The hyperthyroidism patients were between 18 and 65 years old and newly diagnosed, with a disease duration of less than 2 months. The study excluded patients with uncontrolled infections, other autoimmune diseases, pregnancy or lactation. Diagnoses relied on clinical symptoms, serum thyroxine and TRAb, thyroid ultrasound and orbital computed tomography. The first round of RT-PCR for the TCR CDR3 was performed with the HTBI primer set and the Qiagen OneStep RT-PCR kit. Most expanded thyroid clonotypes (frequency above 0.001) were also found in blood, which suggests that blood repertoires may mirror thyroid immune responses. A model built on a 13 V-J signature distinguished ophthalmopathy from stable hyperthyroidism, reaching 85% to 90% sensitivity and about 81% specificity in cross-validation and 80%/75% in testing. In validation, progression to ophthalmopathy was predicted by the model with 70.59% sensitivity and 72.22% specificity, a median of around 5.9 months before onset. TCR V-J signatures able to tell the groups apart were searched for in a discovery cohort of some 97 patients, of whom approximately 40 had Graves' ophthalmopathy and roughly 58 had stable Graves' hyperthyroidism. Prospective prediction of ophthalmopathy was tested in an independent validation cohort of 18 hyperthyroidism patients and some 17 patients who later progressed to ophthalmopathy. The roughly 100 discovery patients were randomly divided into training and test sets at a 7:3 ratio. In addition, the study compared T-cell repertoires in thyroid tissue and in blood from several Graves' hyperthyroidism patients. After sampling, hyperthyroidism patients received methimazole starting at 30 mg daily, and ophthalmopathy patients received high-dose intravenous methylprednisolone. Libraries were constructed in a second round of multiplex PCR, after which size selection and purification were carried out. Libraries were sequenced paired-end with 100 bp reads on an Illumina HiSeq2000. SOAPnuke was used to process the raw data, with reads discarded if the reads contained adapters or uncalled bases, had a mean Phred below 15, or lacked an exact constant-primer or identifier match. High-quality paired reads were merged using COPE v1.2.5, and each unique nucleotide sequence was defined as a clonotype. MiTCR v1.1 was used to align the clonotypes against IMGT TRBV, TRBD and TRBJ reference segments. Only V-J combinations with frequency above 0.0001, covering roughly 99% of repertoires, were analysed. A TCS score was defined as the ratio of F50 (clonal expansion) to E x V (chaos), with BLOSUM62-based TCRdist applied between CDR3 peptides within each V-J. Welch's t-statistics and random forest reduced roughly 530 V-J features to 13, which were used in a naive Bayes classifier (R e1071). No statistical method was used to fix the sample size in advance, and group allocation was not hidden from the investigators. The paper reports TCR Vbeta CDR3 sequencing of approximately 140 peripheral blood samples: approximately 41 ophthalmopathy, under 85 hyperthyroidism and 17 progressor patients.

This receptor was obtained from a man aged 30 to 45 with Graves disease. Donor details come from another sample of the same person, matched by shared clones. The specimen comprised peripheral blood mononuclear cells (PBMCs), sampled at new diagnosis, from a patient treated with antithyroid drugs. The sequence links TRBV10-3 to TRBJ1-1, and 9 junction bases match TRBD1. The base sequence is TGTGCCATCAGCTGGGGACAGGGGAACACTGAAGCTTTCTTT. This translates into CAISWGQGNTEAFF.